This passage covers 11 T cell receptor beta chains from one sample sequenced in a study of cytomegalovirus exposure and HLA in healthy donors. With 60 Vbeta and 13 Jbeta primers, the PCR was carried out. The repertoire was sequenced with immunoSEQ multiplex PCR; TCRdb's copy has only in-frame clones and lacks some. The sample lists around 210,000 clones; approximately 78% were seen once. The sequenced material came from PBMCs. Receptors were obtained from a woman aged 40-49 years in good health and CMV-seronegative.

In this sample, this clone turned up once. V usage is TRBV6-5 and J usage is TRBJ2-7; the match to TRBD2 covers 9 bases. The J segment lost 6 bases and the V segment lost 5 bases, leaving 2 bases of the junction unmatched. CDR3 length equals 12 residues. Per germline, CDR1 MNHEY and CDR2 SVGAGI. CDR3 in DNA: TGTGCCAGCAGTCTTAGCGGGAGCGAGCAGTACTTC. As protein: CASSLSGSEQYF.

The chain uses TRBV28 and TRBJ1-2; maybe TRBD1 (6 bases). Trimming took 6 bases from V and 8 from J, leaving 19 bases between them. The CDR3 length is 14 residues. In germline, CDR1 is MDHEN, CDR2 SYDVKM. CDR3 in DNA: TGTGCCAGCAGCCGGAACAACAGGGTTCGAGGCTACACCTTC. Its protein is CASSRNNRVRGYTF.

The CDR3 DNA reads as TGCGCCAGCACTAAGGTTCTTGGGACTAGCGGGGGGGTGGATACGCAGTATTTT. Protein: CASTKVLGTSGGVDTQYF. This chain joins TRBV10-2 and TRBJ2-3; 16 bases align to TRBD2. The CDR3 has 18 residues. J gave up 6 bases and V 7 bases, and 13 bases lay outside the gene matches. Germline V gene data show CDR1 as WSHSY and CDR2 as SAAADI.

This clone was seen a single time. V and J are TRBV7-9 and TRBJ2-7; D is ambiguous. V was clipped by 4 bases and J by 4 bases, with 11 bases between them. The CDR3 spans 13 residues. Germline V gene data show CDR1 as SEHNR and CDR2 as FQNEAQ (reference sequence). CDR3: CASSYPPIYEQYF. In nucleotides, the CDR3 is TGTGCCAGCAGCTATCCCCCTATTTACGAGCAGTACTTC.

This CDR3 reads CASRYSGNTGELFF. CDR3 DNA: TGTGCCAGTAGATATAGCGGGAACACCGGGGAGCTGTTTTTT. The chain links TRBV19 to TRBJ2-2, with a weak D call TRBD2 (6 bases). Germline V gives CDR1 LNHDA, CDR2 SQIVND (reference sequence). The CDR3 runs to 14 residues. V gave up 6 bases and J gave up 1 base, with 9 bases separating them.

The CDR3 nucleotides read TGTGCCAGCAGCGTATTAGGCGGGAGTCGGTCCGGGGAGCTGTTTTTT. This gives the protein CASSVLGGSRSGELFF. The chain has TRBV9 and TRBJ2-2; TRBD2 aligns across 7 bases. Germline trimming cut 1 base from V and 6 bases from J; bases unmatched to any gene: 9. The CDR3 length is 16 residues. CDR1 and CDR2 from the germline V gene are SGDLS and YYNGEE.

The gene calls are TRBV18 and TRBJ2-2; D possibly corresponds to TRBD1 (5 bases). This CDR3 is 12 amino acids long. Germline assignment: CDR1 KGHSH and CDR2 LQKENI. V lost 8 bases to trimming and J lost 3 bases, with 7 bases between them. CDR3 in amino acids: CASRRDTGELFF. The DNA for the CDR3 is TGTGCCAGCCGCAGGGACACCGGGGAGCTGTTTTTT.

The chain carries TRBV5-1 and TRBJ2-5, with TRBD2 identical over 9 bases. V shed 0 bases and J 4 bases; nucleotides not matched to a gene: 7. The CDR3 has 16 residues. CDR1 is SGHRS, CDR2 YFSETQ, per germline. This chain's CDR3 is CASSLASRAGGETQYF. The CDR3 nucleotides read TGCGCCAGCAGCTTGGCCAGCCGAGCGGGGGGAGAGACCCAGTACTTC. Full variable domain (rest looked up from reference TRBV5-1 and TRBJ2-5): KAGVTQTPRYLIKTRGQQVTLSCSPISGHRSVSWYQQTPGQGLQFLFEYFSETQRNKGNFPGRFSGRQFSNSRSEMNVSTLELGDSALYLCASSLASRAGGETQYFGPGTRLLVL.

V and J are TRBV7-9 and TRBJ2-3; the match to TRBD2 covers 11 bases. Germline V gene lookup returns CDR1 SEHNR and CDR2 FQNEAQ (reference sequence). The CDR3 covers 16 residues. J was trimmed by 0 bases and V by 1 base; bases with no gene match: 0. This CDR3 is CASSLGTSGSTDTQYF. In DNA form, the CDR3 reads TGTGCCAGCAGCTTAGGGACTAGCGGGAGCACAGATACGCAGTATTTT.

The chain uses TRBV4-2 and TRBJ2-3, with D perhaps matching TRBD2 (6 bases). V gave up 6 bases and J gave up 0 bases, with 19 bases separating them. Germline CDR1 LGHNA, CDR2 YNFKEQ. This CDR3 region has 17 residues. The CDR3 here is CASSSPGLAKSTDTQYF. The CDR3 DNA reads as TGTGCCAGCAGTTCCCCCGGGCTAGCGAAAAGCACAGATACGCAGTATTTT.

This clone has only a few counts. This chain joins TRBV18 and TRBJ2-1; 8 bases line up with TRBD2. V gave up 1 base and J gave up 9 bases; unmatched junction bases: 5. This CDR3 has 14 residues. The germline CDR1 and CDR2 sequences are KGHSH and LQKENI. CDR3 amino acids: CASSPRGLGSEQFF. The CDR3 DNA reads as TGTGCCAGCTCACCACGGGGACTAGGGTCTGAGCAGTTCTTC.